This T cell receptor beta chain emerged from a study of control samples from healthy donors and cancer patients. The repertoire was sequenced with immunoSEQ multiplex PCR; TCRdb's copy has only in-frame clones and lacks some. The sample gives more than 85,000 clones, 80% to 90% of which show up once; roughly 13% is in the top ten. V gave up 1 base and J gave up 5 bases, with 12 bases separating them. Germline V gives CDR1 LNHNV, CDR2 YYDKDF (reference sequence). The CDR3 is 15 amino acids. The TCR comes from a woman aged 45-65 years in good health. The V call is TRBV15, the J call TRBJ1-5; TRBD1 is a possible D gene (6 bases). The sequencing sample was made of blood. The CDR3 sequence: CATSRVAGADQPQHF. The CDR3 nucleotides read TGTGCCACCAGCAGAGTCGCAGGGGCGGATCAGCCCCAGCATTTT. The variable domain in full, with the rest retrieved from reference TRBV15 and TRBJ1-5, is DAMVIQNPRYQVTQFGKPVTLSCSQTLNHNVMYWYQQKSSQAPKLLFHYYDKDFNNEADTPDNFQSRRPNTSFCFLDIRSPGLGDTAMYLCATSRVAGADQPQHFGDGTRLSIL.